This T cell receptor beta chain comes out of a study of T-cell memory formation after mild COVID-19. With constant-segment primers, 5'RACE yielded cDNA libraries of TCR alpha and TCR beta that carried sample barcodes and UMIs. TCRdb re-called the 5' RACE reads through MiXCR, storing one row per CDR3 protein. Among hundreds of thousands of distinct CDR3 sequences listed, over 20% were seen once. The V gene lost 1 base and the J gene lost 1 base, with 7 bases spanning the gap. CDR3 length: 14 amino acids. Germline-derived CDR1 and CDR2 are SGHRS and YFSETQ. Study-level findings and limits: CD4+ contracting clones were found mainly in CM and EM, and CD8+ ones in EMRA. There was a balanced CD4/CD8 profile in clones contracting day 15 to 85, and later expanders leaned CD4+.

Comment on this clonotype: The antigen is not known.

The chain couples TRBV5-1 to TRBJ2-3, with D hard to call. The sample was PBMCs or a T cell subset sorted from them (not recorded which). The source of this sequence is an adult woman who had mild COVID-19 (a few samples of this study predate the infection). Cell type and time point are not known. The CDR3: CASSLFTGTDTQYF. The CDR3, as DNA: TGCGCCAGCAGCTTGTTTACGGGCACAGATACGCAGTATTTT. The complete variable domain, with remaining parts taken from reference TRBV5-1 and TRBJ2-3, reads KAGVTQTPRYLIKTRGQQVTLSCSPISGHRSVSWYQQTPGQGLQFLFEYFSETQRNKGNFPGRFSGRQFSNSRSEMNVSTLELGDSALYLCASSLFTGTDTQYFGPGTRLTVL.